The present T cell receptor (beta chain) was sequenced within a study of cytomegalovirus exposure and HLA in healthy donors. Amplification used 60 Vbeta primers and 13 Jbeta primers. Original processing methods: Roughly 10 million shared chains were among 80 million or so unique TCR beta chains counted in a later analysis. Some clones are missing from TCRdb's copy, which holds only in-frame ones; the method was immunoSEQ multiplex PCR. V and J calls and clone size are those listed in that table; D and trimming were worked out from the DNA. The table records over 75,000 clones, about 89% of them present only once. Study observations and caveats: In a later analysis, CMV-associated beta chains were mostly HLA-associated, it appeared. Among the CMV-associated chains, three were confirmed in vitro as specific for CMV antigens. Segments of the TCR beta V type were, in most cases, productive about 90% or about 30% of the time in an earlier analysis.

Germline assignment: CDR1 MDHEN and CDR2 SYDVKM. V was pared by 6 bases and J by 7 bases, with 9 bases of the junction left unmatched. This CDR3 has 15 residues. This clone was seen a single time. Its antigen is unidentified. The sequenced sample consisted of PBMCs. This sequence originates from a man aged 25-40 years in good health and CMV-seropositive. The chain joins TRBV28 to TRBJ1-5; 10 bases map to TRBD1. Written as DNA, the CDR3 is TGTGCCAGCAGCACTCGGGACAGGGGTTGGCAGCCCCAGCATTTT. Amino acid sequence: CASSTRDRGWQPQHF.